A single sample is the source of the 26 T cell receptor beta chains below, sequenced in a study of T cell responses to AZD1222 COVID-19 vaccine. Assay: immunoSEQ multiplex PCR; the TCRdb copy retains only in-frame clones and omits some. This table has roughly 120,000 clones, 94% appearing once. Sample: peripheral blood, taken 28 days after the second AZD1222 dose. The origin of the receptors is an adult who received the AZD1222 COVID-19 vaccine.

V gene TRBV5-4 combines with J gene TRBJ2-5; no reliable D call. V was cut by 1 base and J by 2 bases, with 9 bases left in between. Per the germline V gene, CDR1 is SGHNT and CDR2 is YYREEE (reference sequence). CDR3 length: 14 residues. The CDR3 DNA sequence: TGTGCCAGCAGCTTGTTAGGCGAGCAAGAGACCCAGTACTTC. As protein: CASSLLGEQETQYF.

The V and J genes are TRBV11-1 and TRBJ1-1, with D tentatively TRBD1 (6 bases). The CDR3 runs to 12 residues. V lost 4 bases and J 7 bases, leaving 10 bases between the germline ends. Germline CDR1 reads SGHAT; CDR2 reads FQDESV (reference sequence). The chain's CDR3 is CASSSPTGEAFF. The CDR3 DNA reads TGTGCCAGCAGCTCACCGACAGGTGAAGCTTTCTTT.

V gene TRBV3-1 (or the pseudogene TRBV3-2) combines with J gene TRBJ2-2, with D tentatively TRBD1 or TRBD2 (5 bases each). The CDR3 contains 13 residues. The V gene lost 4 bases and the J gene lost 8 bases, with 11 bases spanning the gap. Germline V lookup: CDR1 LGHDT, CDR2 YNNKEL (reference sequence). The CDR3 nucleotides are TGTGCCAGCAGCCGCCGGGGCGGGGGGGAGCTGTTTTTT. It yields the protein CASSRRGGGELFF.

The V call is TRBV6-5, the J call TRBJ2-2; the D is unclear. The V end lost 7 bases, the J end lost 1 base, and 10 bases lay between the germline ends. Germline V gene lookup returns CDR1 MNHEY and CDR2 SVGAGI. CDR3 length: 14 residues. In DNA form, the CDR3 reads TGTGCCAGCACTCCGGGCCAGAACACCGGGGAGCTGTTTTTT. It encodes CASTPGQNTGELFF.

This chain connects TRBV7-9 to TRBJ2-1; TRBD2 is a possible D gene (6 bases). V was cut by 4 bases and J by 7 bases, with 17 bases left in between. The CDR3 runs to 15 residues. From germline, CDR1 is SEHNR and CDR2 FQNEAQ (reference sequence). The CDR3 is CASSSSSAIRNEQFF. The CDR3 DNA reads TGTGCCAGCAGCTCATCTAGCGCCATACGGAATGAGCAGTTCTTC.

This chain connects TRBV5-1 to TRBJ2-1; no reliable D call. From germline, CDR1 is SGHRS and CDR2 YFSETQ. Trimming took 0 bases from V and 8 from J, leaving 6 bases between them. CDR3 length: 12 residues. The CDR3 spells CASSLAEDEQFF. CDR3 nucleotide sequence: TGCGCCAGCAGCTTGGCCGAGGATGAGCAGTTCTTC.

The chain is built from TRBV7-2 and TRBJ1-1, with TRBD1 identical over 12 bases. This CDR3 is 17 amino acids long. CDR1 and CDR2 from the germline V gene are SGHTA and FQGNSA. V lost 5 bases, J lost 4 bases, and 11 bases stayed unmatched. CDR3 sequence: CASSARGAGQGATEAFF. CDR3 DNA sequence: TGTGCCAGCAGCGCCCGAGGGGCGGGACAGGGGGCCACTGAAGCTTTCTTT.

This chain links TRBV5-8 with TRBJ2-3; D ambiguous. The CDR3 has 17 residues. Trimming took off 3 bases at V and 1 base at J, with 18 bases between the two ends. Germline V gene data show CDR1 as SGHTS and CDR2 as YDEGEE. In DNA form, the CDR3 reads TGTGCCAGCAGCTCCGCCGTCCGGGCCTTTCGCACAGATACGCAGTATTTT. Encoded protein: CASSSAVRAFRTDTQYF. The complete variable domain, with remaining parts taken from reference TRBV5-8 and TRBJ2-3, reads EAGVTQSPTHLIKTRGQQATLRCSPISGHTSVYWYQQALGLGLQFLLWYDEGEERNRGNFPPRFSGRQFPNYSSELNVNALELEDSALYLCASSSAVRAFRTDTQYFGPGTRLTVL.

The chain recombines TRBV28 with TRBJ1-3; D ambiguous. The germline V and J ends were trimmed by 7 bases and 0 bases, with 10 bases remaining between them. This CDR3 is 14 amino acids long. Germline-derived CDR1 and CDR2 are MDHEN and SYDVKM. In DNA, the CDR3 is TGTGCCAGCAAGCGAGGAAGCTCTGGAAACACCATATATTTT. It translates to CASKRGSSGNTIYF.

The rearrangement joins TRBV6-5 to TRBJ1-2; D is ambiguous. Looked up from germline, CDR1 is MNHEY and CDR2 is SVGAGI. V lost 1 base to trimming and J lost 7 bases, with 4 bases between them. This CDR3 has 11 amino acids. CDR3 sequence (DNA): TGTGCCAGCAGTTACTTCTCTGGCTACACCTTC. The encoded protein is CASSYFSGYTF.

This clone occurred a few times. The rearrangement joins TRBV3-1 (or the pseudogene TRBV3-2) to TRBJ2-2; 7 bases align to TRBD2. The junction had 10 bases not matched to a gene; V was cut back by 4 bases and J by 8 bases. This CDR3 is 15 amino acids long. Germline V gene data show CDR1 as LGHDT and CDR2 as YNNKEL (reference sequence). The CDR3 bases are TGTGCCAGCAGCCCGGATGCGGGGGTATCAGGGGAGCTGTTTTTT. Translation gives CASSPDAGVSGELFF.

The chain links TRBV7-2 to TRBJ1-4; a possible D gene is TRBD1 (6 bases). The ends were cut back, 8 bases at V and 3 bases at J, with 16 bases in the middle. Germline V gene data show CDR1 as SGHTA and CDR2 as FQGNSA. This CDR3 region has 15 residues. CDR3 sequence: CASRVKGGANEKLFF. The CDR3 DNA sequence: TGTGCCAGCCGCGTGAAGGGGGGTGCTAATGAAAAACTGTTTTTT.

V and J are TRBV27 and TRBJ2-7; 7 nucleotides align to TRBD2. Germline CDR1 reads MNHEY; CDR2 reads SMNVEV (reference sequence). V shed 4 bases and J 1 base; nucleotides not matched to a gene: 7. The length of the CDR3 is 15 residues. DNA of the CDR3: TGTGCCAGCAGTTGGGGAGCGGGACCTTCCTACGAGCAGTACTTC. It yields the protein CASSWGAGPSYEQYF.

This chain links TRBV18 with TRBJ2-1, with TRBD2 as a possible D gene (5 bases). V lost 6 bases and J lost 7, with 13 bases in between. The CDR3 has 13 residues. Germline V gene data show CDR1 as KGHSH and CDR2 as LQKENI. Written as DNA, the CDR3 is TGTGCCAGCTCCCTTGGACTGGATAATGAGCAGTTCTTC. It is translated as CASSLGLDNEQFF. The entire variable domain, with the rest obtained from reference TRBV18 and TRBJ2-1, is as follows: NAGVMQNPRHLVRRRGQEARLRCSPMKGHSHVYWYRQLPEEGLKFMVYLQKENIIDESGMPKERFSAEFPKEGPSILRIQQVVRGDSAAYFCASSLGLDNEQFFGPGTRLTVL.

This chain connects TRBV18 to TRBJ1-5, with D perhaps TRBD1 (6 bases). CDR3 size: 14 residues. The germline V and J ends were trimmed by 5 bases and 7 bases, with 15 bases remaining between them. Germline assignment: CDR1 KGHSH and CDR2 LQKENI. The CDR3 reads CASSNYRDEQPQHF. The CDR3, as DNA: TGTGCCAGCTCAAATTACAGGGATGAACAGCCCCAGCATTTT. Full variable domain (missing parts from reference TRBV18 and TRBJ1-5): NAGVMQNPRHLVRRRGQEARLRCSPMKGHSHVYWYRQLPEEGLKFMVYLQKENIIDESGMPKERFSAEFPKEGPSILRIQQVVRGDSAAYFCASSNYRDEQPQHFGDGTRLSIL.

CDR3 loop: CASSLDTIGGAGNTIYF. CDR3 DNA sequence: TGTGCCAGCAGCTTAGACACGATTGGGGGGGCTGGAAACACCATATATTTT. The chain recombines TRBV11-3 with TRBJ1-3; weak D call: TRBD1 (5 bases). Germline assignment: CDR1 SGHNT and CDR2 YENEEA. This CDR3 has 17 residues. V gave up 0 bases and J gave up 2 bases, with 14 bases separating them.

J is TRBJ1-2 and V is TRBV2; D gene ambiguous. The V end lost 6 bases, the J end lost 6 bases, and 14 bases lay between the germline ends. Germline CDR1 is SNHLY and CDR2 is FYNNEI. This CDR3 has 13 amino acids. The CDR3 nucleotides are TGTGCCAGCAGAGCGGGGTATGATAATGGCTACACCTTC. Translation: CASRAGYDNGYTF.

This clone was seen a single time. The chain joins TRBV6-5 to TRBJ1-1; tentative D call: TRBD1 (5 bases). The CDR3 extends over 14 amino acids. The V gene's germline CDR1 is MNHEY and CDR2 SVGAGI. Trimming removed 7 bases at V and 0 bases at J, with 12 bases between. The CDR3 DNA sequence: TGTGCCAGCACTCCGGGACGGTTGAACACTGAAGCTTTCTTT. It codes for CASTPGRLNTEAFF.

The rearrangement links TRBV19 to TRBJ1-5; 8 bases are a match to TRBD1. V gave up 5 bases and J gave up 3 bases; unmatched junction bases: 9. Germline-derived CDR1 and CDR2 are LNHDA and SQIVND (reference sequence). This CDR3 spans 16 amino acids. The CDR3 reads CASSSRDRLLNQPQHF. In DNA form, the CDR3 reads TGTGCCAGTAGTTCCCGGGACAGGCTTCTCAATCAGCCCCAGCATTTT.

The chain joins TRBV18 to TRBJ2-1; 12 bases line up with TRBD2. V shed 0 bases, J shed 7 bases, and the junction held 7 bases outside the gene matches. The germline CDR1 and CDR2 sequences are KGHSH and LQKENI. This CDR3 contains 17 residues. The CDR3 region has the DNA TGTGCCAGCTCACCACCGACTAGCGGGAGTTATAGGAATGAGCAGTTCTTC. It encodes CASSPPTSGSYRNEQFF.

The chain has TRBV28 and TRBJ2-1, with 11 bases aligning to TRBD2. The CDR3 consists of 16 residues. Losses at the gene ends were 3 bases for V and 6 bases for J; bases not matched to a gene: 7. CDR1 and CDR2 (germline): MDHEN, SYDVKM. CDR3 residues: CASSFPGTSGSNEQFF. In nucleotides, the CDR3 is TGTGCCAGCAGTTTCCCCGGGACTAGCGGTAGCAATGAGCAGTTCTTC.

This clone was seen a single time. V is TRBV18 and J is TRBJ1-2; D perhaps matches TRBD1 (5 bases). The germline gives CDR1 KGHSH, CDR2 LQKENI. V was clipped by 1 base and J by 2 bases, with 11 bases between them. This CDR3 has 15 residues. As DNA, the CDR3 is TGTGCCAGCTCACCACGTGGGGCAATAAACTATGGCTACACCTTC. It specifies CASSPRGAINYGYTF. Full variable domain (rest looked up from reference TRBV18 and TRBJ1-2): NAGVMQNPRHLVRRRGQEARLRCSPMKGHSHVYWYRQLPEEGLKFMVYLQKENIIDESGMPKERFSAEFPKEGPSILRIQQVVRGDSAAYFCASSPRGAINYGYTFGSGTRLTVV.

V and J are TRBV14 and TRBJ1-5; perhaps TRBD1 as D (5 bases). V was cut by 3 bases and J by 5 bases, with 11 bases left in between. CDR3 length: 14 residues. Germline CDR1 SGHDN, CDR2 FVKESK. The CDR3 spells CASSQGGGYQPQHF. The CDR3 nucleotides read TGTGCCAGCAGCCAGGGGGGGGGTTATCAGCCCCAGCATTTT.

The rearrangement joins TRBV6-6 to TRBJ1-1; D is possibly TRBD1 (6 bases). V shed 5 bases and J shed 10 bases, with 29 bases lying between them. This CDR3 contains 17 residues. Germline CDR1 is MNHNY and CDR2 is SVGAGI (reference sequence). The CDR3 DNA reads TGTGCCAGCAGTCCAGGGGCAGGGGAGGTTTCAAATGATGGAGCTTTCTTT. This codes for CASSPGAGEVSNDGAFF.

The CDR3 sequence: CASSHGTAYNSPLHF. CDR3 coding DNA: TGTGCCAGCAGCCACGGGACAGCCTATAATTCACCCCTCCACTTT. This sequence joins TRBV13 and TRBJ1-6, with TRBD1 matching 7 bases. Germline trimming cut 5 bases from V and 2 bases from J; bases unmatched to any gene: 3. In germline, CDR1 is PRHDT, CDR2 FYEKMQ (reference sequence). This CDR3 spans 15 amino acids.

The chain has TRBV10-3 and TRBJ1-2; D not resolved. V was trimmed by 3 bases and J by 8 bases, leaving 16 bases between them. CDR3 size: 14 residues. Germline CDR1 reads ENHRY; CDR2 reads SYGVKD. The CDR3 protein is CAISDPDRNEGYTF. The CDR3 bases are TGTGCCATCAGTGACCCAGACCGGAATGAGGGCTACACCTTC.